This is a list of T cell receptor beta chains from one sample in a study of lymphopenia after photon versus proton radiotherapy. The method was immunoSEQ multiplex PCR; TCRdb's version includes in-frame clones alone and lacks a portion of them. The sample comprises some 30,000 clones, around 90% of which are singletons, and less than 7% rests with the top ten. Sequences were derived from peripheral blood, sampled from a patient treated with photon-based radiotherapy. The receptor set was obtained from a woman aged 50 to 60 with pancreatic cancer. Both conserved end residues are part of each CDR3. Fields, in order: V gene, J gene, CDR3 protein.

v_call: TRBV7-6
j_call: TRBJ2-5
cdr3_aa: CASSLGPAGETQYF

v_call: TRBV18
j_call: TRBJ1-1
cdr3_aa: CASSNKQGNTEAFF

v_call: TRBV28
j_call: TRBJ1-5
cdr3_aa: CASRLQGGKQPQHF

v_call: TRBV18
j_call: TRBJ1-3
cdr3_aa: CASSPGVPQWVSSGNTIYF

v_call: TRBV14
j_call: TRBJ2-1
cdr3_aa: CASSQLPRNEQFF

v_call: TRBV5-4
j_call: TRBJ2-5
cdr3_aa: CASSLVASADQETQYF

v_call: TRBV27
j_call: TRBJ1-1
cdr3_aa: CASSLFRGTEAFF

v_call: TRBV5-6
j_call: TRBJ1-5
cdr3_aa: CASSLSGGSNQPQHF

v_call: TRBV28
j_call: TRBJ1-2
cdr3_aa: CASSSPGRAGGNYGYTF

v_call: TRBV10-2
j_call: TRBJ1-2
cdr3_aa: CASSDQRLLTF

v_call: TRBV7-3
j_call: TRBJ2-1
cdr3_aa: CASSSSGSYNEQFF

v_call: TRBV5-4
j_call: TRBJ2-5
cdr3_aa: CASSSGWRETQYF

v_call: TRBV14
j_call: TRBJ2-1
cdr3_aa: CASSQVARPYNEQFF

v_call: TRBV7-6
j_call: TRBJ2-7
cdr3_aa: CASSLGDSAGSSYEQYF

v_call: TRBV5-6
j_call: TRBJ1-5
cdr3_aa: CASSPRDRERPQHF

v_call: TRBV7-2
j_call: TRBJ2-4
cdr3_aa: CASSLDRRAKNIQYF

v_call: TRBV25-1
j_call: TRBJ2-7
cdr3_aa: CASSERSGGQRYF

v_call: TRBV7-2
j_call: TRBJ2-3
cdr3_aa: CASSPRTSGSIGTDTQYF

v_call: TRBV6-5
j_call: TRBJ1-5
cdr3_aa: CASSWTGSNQPQHF

v_call: TRBV5-1
j_call: TRBJ2-7
cdr3_aa: CASSSDIYEQYF

v_call: TRBV2
j_call: TRBJ2-7
cdr3_aa: CASRAQGAGEQYF

v_call: TRBV6-5
j_call: TRBJ2-7
cdr3_aa: CASRGSGRANEQYF

v_call: TRBV28
j_call: TRBJ2-3
cdr3_aa: CASSHPGTGLNTQYF

v_call: TRBV30
j_call: TRBJ2-1
cdr3_aa: CAWSQGSGYNEQFF

v_call: TRBV9
j_call: TRBJ1-2
cdr3_aa: CASSVRGPNYGYTF